The 10 T cell receptor beta chains below all came from one sample that was sequenced in a study of blood T cell repertoires in COVID-19. Profiled with immunoSEQ multiplex PCR; TCRdb holds only in-frame clones, not every one. Of 140,000 to 150,000 clones in the sample, around 89% were seen once. The sequenced material came from peripheral blood. The receptor source for this set is a man aged 60 to 75 with active or convalescent COVID-19.

In nucleotides, the CDR3 is TGCGCCAGCAGCTTGGGGCTTCCCGGACTAGCGGGAGCGGGCAATGAGCAGTTCTTC. Translating gives CASSLGLPGLAGAGNEQFF. The chain joins TRBV5-1 to TRBJ2-1; 13 nucleotides match TRBD2. This CDR3 region has 19 residues. Germline lookup yields CDR1 SGHRS and CDR2 YFSETQ. After removal of 0 bases from V and 6 bases from J, the junction contained 12 bases not matched to a gene.

CDR3 DNA sequence: TGTGCCAGTAGTACCCTCCAGACAGGGGGGGTAAACATTCAGTACTTC. This encodes CASSTLQTGGVNIQYF. The chain has TRBV19 and TRBJ2-4, with 9 nucleotides matching TRBD1. Looked up from germline, CDR1 is LNHDA and CDR2 is SQIVND (reference sequence). This CDR3 is 16 amino acids long. The J segment lost 6 bases and the V segment lost 4 bases, leaving 10 bases of the junction unmatched.

The V gene is TRBV12-5, the J gene TRBJ2-1; 9 bases align to TRBD2. J was trimmed by 5 bases and V by 7 bases; bases with no gene match: 15. The CDR3 consists of 17 residues. The germline V gene has CDR1 LGHNT and CDR2 FRNRAP. The CDR3 is CASAPPGWGTSHNEQFF. CDR3 nucleotides: TGTGCTAGTGCCCCCCCTGGGTGGGGGACTAGCCACAATGAGCAGTTCTTC.

V usage is TRBV27 and J usage is TRBJ2-3; tentative D call: TRBD2 (5 bases). Trimming removed 5 bases from V and 1 base from J, with 22 bases in between. Per germline, CDR1 MNHEY and CDR2 SMNVEV (reference sequence). This CDR3 contains 18 residues. CDR3 nucleotides: TGTGCCAGCAGTCCACCCCCTGGGGTTAGCGTGGGCACAGATACGCAGTATTTT. Translation: CASSPPPGVSVGTDTQYF.

The chain employs TRBV7-9 and TRBJ1-2; D is unresolved. The V end lost 4 bases, the J end lost 8 bases, and 14 bases lay between the germline ends. The CDR3 totals 13 residues. Germline assignment: CDR1 SEHNR and CDR2 FQNEAQ (reference sequence). This chain's CDR3 is CASSSGSKHGYTF. CDR3 in DNA: TGTGCCAGCAGCTCCGGGTCTAAACACGGCTACACCTTC.

This rearrangement joins TRBV11-3 to TRBJ2-7, with D maybe TRBD1 (5 bases). V shed 5 bases and J shed 2 bases, with 10 bases lying between them. CDR1 and CDR2 from the germline V gene are SGHNT and YENEEA. The CDR3 totals 13 residues. CDR3 DNA: TGTGCCAGCAGCCCTTCGACAGCCTACGAGCAGTACTTC. It translates to CASSPSTAYEQYF.

This chain joins TRBV9 and TRBJ2-2; no clear D gene. The germline V gene has CDR1 SGDLS and CDR2 YYNGEE. V lost 0 bases and J 4 bases, leaving 7 bases between the germline ends. The CDR3 consists of 14 residues. CDR3 protein: CASSVAQSTGELFF. The CDR3 nucleotides are TGTGCCAGCAGCGTAGCGCAGTCCACCGGGGAGCTGTTTTTT.

The rearrangement uses TRBV18 and TRBJ2-7, with 8 bases identical to TRBD2. The CDR3 consists of 15 residues. Per the germline V gene, CDR1 is KGHSH and CDR2 is LQKENI. The V and J ends lost 0 bases and 4 bases, in that order; junction bases with no gene match: 5. CDR3 sequence: CASSPPVGLAYEQYF. DNA of the CDR3: TGTGCCAGCTCACCACCGGTCGGACTAGCTTACGAGCAGTACTTC.

V is TRBV7-2 and J is TRBJ2-1; tentatively, D is TRBD2 (5 bases). Trimming cost V 3 bases and J 7 bases, with 10 bases left between them. Germline V gene sequence: CDR1 SGHTA, CDR2 FQGNSA. This CDR3 has 13 amino acids. The DNA of the CDR3 is TGTGCCAGCAGCTTCCTAGCAGGAAATGAGCAGTTCTTC. It translates to CASSFLAGNEQFF.

The V and J genes are TRBV10-3 and TRBJ1-3, with 10 bases aligning to TRBD1. CDR1 and CDR2 from the germline V gene are ENHRY and SYGVKD. The V segment lost 6 bases and the J segment 2 bases; nucleotides outside the gene matches: 4. The CDR3 has 15 residues. The CDR3 DNA follows: TGTGCCATCAGCGGGACAGGGGACCCTGGAAACACCATATATTTT. This gives the protein CAISGTGDPGNTIYF.